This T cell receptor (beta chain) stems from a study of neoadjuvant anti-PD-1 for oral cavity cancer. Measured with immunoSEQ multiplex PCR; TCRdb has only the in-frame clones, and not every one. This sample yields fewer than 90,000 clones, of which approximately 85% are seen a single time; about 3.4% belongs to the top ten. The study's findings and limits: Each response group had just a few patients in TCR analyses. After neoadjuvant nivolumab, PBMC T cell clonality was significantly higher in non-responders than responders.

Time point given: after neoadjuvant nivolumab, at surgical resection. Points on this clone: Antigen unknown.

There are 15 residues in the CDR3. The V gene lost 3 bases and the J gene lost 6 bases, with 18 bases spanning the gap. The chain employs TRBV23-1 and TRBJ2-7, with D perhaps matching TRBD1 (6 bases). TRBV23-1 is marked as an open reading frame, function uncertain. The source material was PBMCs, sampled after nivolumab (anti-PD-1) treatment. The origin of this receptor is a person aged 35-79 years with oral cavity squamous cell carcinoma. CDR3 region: CASSHFGHRGSEQYF. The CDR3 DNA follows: TGCGCCAGCAGTCATTTTGGACATAGGGGGTCCGAGCAGTACTTC.